These 13 T cell receptor beta chains were all obtained from the same sample, sequenced in a study of CD4 and CD8 cells across lung adenocarcinoma regions (dated by TCRdb to 2016 to 2019). Libraries were prepared through PCR. Sequenced on a HiSeq X Ten. TCRdb redid the processing of the public reads, applying fastp at Q25 and MiXCR, and retained in-frame beta chains. Rows are unified per CDR3 protein, each entry keeping the most common DNA and genes. For this sample there are about 25,000 distinct CDR3 sequences; 53% appear just once. The ten biggest clones cover about 45% of the sample. The sample taken for sequencing was CD8+ T cells from the center of a lung tumor. The sample's cell subset or site label, decoded: tumor center region. The receptors were gathered from a male donor with lung adenocarcinoma. The CD4 and CD8 labels of this study may be unreliable.

This clonotype was seen many times. The chain carries TRBV20-1 and TRBJ2-5; D remains ambiguous. Matching the DNA end better, TRBJ2-7 makes the J call doubtful. From germline, CDR1 is DFQATT and CDR2 SNEGSKA (reference sequence). The CDR3 consists of 14 residues. This CDR3 is CSASSGSTSYEQYF. The CDR3 DNA follows: TGCAGTGCTAGTTCTGGCTCCACCTCCTACGAGCAGTACTTC.

Only a few counts were recorded for this clonotype. The V and J genes are TRBV20-1 and TRBJ2-4, with TRBD2 as a possible D gene (5 bases). The CDR3 has 13 residues. Trimming cost V 0 bases and J 3 bases, with 6 bases left between them. Germline V gene data show CDR1 as DFQATT and CDR2 as SNEGSKA (reference sequence). CDR3 in amino acids: CSAREEVKNIQYF. The CDR3 nucleotides are TGCAGTGCTAGAGAGGAGGTCAAAAACATTCAGTACTTC.

This clonotype was seen at least ten times. This chain joins TRBV6-1 and TRBJ2-1; 8 bases line up with TRBD1. V was pared by 3 bases and J by 10 bases, with 11 bases of the junction left unmatched. Germline V gene sequence: CDR1 MNHNS, CDR2 SASEGT. CDR3 length equals 15 residues. In nucleotides, the CDR3 is TGTGCCAGCAGTGACGGGACAGGTAGAGGATGGGAGCAGTTCTTC. It codes for CASSDGTGRGWEQFF.

For this clonotype: One junction end does not reproduce the germline sequence, and a read error may be involved. The V and J genes are TRBV6-5 and TRBJ2-3; a possible D gene is TRBD2 (5 bases). Germline V gene sequence: CDR1 MNHEY, CDR2 SVGAGI. CDR3 length: 16 amino acids. The CDR3 is CASRYSGRRGPETQYF. The CDR3 nucleotides read TGTGCCAGCAGGTACTCTGGGCGCCGAGGGCCAGAGACCCAGTATTTT.

The CDR3 DNA follows: TGTGCCAGCAGACCCTTTCGGGGCTCCTACAATGAGCAGTTCTTC. Amino acids: CASRPFRGSYNEQFF. The rearrangement joins TRBV6-1 to TRBJ2-1, with D possibly being TRBD2 (5 bases). The CDR3 totals 15 residues. V was cut by 6 bases and J by 0 bases, with 12 bases left in between. Germline V gene sequence: CDR1 MNHNS, CDR2 SASEGT.

This clonotype was picked up many times. V is TRBV7-2 and J is TRBJ1-2, with D tentatively TRBD1 (5 bases). There are 13 residues in the CDR3. Trimming shortened V by 3 bases and J by 7 bases, and 12 bases separated the two germline ends. CDR1 and CDR2 from the germline V gene are SGHTA and FQGNSA. As DNA, the CDR3 is TGTGCCAGCAGCTTTACAGGTGGAAGTGGCTACACCTTC. It codes for CASSFTGGSGYTF.

As concerns this clonotype: A junction end diverges from the germline sequence, so it may reflect a read error. The CDR3 spells CGSMGRCGKDIQYF. Here the CDR3 DNA reads TGTGGCAGCATGGGGCGGTGTGGCAAAGACATTCAGTATTTC. The rearrangement links TRBV6-8 to TRBJ2-4, with a weak D call TRBD1 (5 bases). The CDR3 sequence is 14 residues long. The germline gives CDR1 MNHGY, CDR2 SAAAGT.

The CDR3 protein is CASSPRTESYEQYF. The CDR3 DNA reads TGTGCCAGCAGTCCGCGGACAGAGAGCTACGAGCAGTACTTC. This chain connects TRBV6-1 to TRBJ2-5; a weak D match, TRBD1 (6 bases). The J call is doubtful: the DNA matches TRBJ2-7 better. Germline V gene lookup returns CDR1 MNHNS and CDR2 SASEGT. The CDR3 contains 14 residues.

This clonotype was observed a handful of times. J is TRBJ2-2 and V is TRBV10-3, with D maybe TRBD2 (6 bases). Germline lookup yields CDR1 ENHRY and CDR2 SYGVKD. Deletions cut 4 bases from V and 1 base from J, with 7 bases between. This CDR3 contains 14 residues. The CDR3 region has the DNA TGTGCCATCAGTGGGCGGGAGAACACCGGGGAGCTGTTTTTT. As protein: CAISGRENTGELFF.

This clonotype is large. The chain recombines TRBV6-5 with TRBJ2-1; 12 bases agree with TRBD2. With 4 bases clipped from V and 9 bases from J, the junction kept 16 bases outside the gene matches. This CDR3 spans 18 amino acids. CDR1 and CDR2 (germline): MNHEY, SVGAGI. The chain's CDR3 is CASSLGLAGGPNTGEQFF. CDR3 nucleotide sequence: TGTGCCAGCAGTTTAGGGCTAGCGGGAGGGCCGAACACAGGTGAGCAGTTCTTC.

This clonotype occurred many times. The rearrangement joins TRBV27 to TRBJ2-7, with 7 nucleotides matching TRBD2. Germline CDR1 is MNHEY and CDR2 is SMNVEV (reference sequence). The CDR3 is made up of 15 amino acids. V lost 2 bases to trimming and J lost 4 bases; unmatched junction nucleotides: 8. CDR3 in amino acids: CASSLSGRAQYEQYF. CDR3 DNA: TGTGCCAGCAGTTTAAGTGGGAGGGCCCAGTACGAGCAGTACTTC.

This clonotype was recorded at least ten times. The chain carries TRBV27 and TRBJ1-1; 9 bases map to TRBD1. V lost 6 bases to trimming and J lost 2 bases; unmatched junction nucleotides: 13. CDR3 length: 17 residues. The V gene's germline CDR1 is MNHEY and CDR2 SMNVEV (reference sequence). CDR3 loop: CASRETGQGVVNTEAFF. The DNA for the CDR3 is TGTGCCAGCAGAGAAACGGGACAGGGAGTCGTAAACACTGAAGCTTTCTTT.

Comment on this clonotype: Mismatch with germline at one junction end may stem from a read error. The genes are TRBV27 and TRBJ2-5, with a possible D match to TRBD2 (6 bases). The germline V gene has CDR1 MNHEY and CDR2 SMNVEV (reference sequence). The CDR3 loop spans 14 amino acids. CDR3 sequence reads: CASLGGRDQKTQYF. The CDR3 coding sequence is TGTGCGAGCCTGGGGGGTCGTGACCAAAAGACCCAGTACTTC.